This is a list of T cell receptor beta chains from one sample in a study of PD-1 blockade in classical Hodgkin lymphoma. Libraries were prepared by immunoSEQ multiplex PCR; TCRdb keeps only in-frame clonotypes and omits some of them. The table lists 20,000 to 25,000 clones, 72% of them singletons. Sequences were derived from peripheral blood mononuclear cells (PBMCs), sampled before the fourth cycle of nivolumab. Receptors originate from a human donor with classical Hodgkin lymphoma. The CDR3 runs from the conserved cysteine through the conserved F or W. D genes are given only for firm matches. For some rows the clone size is stated as once, few or many, or as a class when expanded; others skip it.

-	few	TRBV28	TRBJ2-5	CASLPGSLQETQYF	TGTGCCAGCCTTCCGGGGAGCCTCCAAGAGACCCAGTACTTC
TRBD1	-	TRBV6-6	TRBJ2-1	CASGKRQGVNEQFF	TGTGCCAGCGGCAAAAGACAGGGTGTCAATGAGCAGTTCTTC
-	-	TRBV4-1	TRBJ2-7	CASSQGFGDGTYEQYF	TGCGCCAGCAGCCAAGGGTTTGGGGACGGTACCTACGAGCAGTACTTC
-	-	TRBV6-5	TRBJ1-6	CASSLTPFAPLHF	TGTGCCAGCAGTTTGACCCCTTTCGCACCCCTCCACTTT
-	once	TRBV4-2	TRBJ2-6	CASAGVLSGANVLTF	TGTGCCAGCGCCGGGGTTCTCTCTGGGGCCAACGTCCTGACTTTC
-	-	TRBV7-2	TRBJ1-1	CASSLASRVTEAFF	TGTGCCAGCAGCTTAGCGTCACGGGTCACTGAAGCTTTCTTT
-	few	TRBV19	TRBJ1-6	CASSTSDSGGIHPLHF	TGTGCCAGTAGCACATCGGACAGCGGGGGGATTCACCCCCTCCACTTT
-	-	TRBV7-2	TRBJ2-5	CASSLEYTSQETQYF	TGTGCCAGCAGCTTAGAGTACACCTCCCAAGAGACCCAGTACTTC
-	-	TRBV5-1	TRBJ2-3	CATSTQGTDTQYF	TGCGCCACTTCTACCCAGGGCACAGATACGCAGTATTTT
-	few	TRBV27	TRBJ1-2	CASSFLGEVNYGYTF	TGTGCCAGCAGTTTTCTAGGGGAGGTTAACTATGGCTACACCTTC
-	few	TRBV5-1	TRBJ2-5	CASSYRPGETQYF	TGTGCCAGCAGCTACCGTCCGGGAGAGACCCAGTACTTC
-	-	TRBV5-1	TRBJ2-6	CASSFGRSTSGANVLTF	TGCGCCAGCAGCTTTGGCAGGTCCACCTCTGGGGCCAACGTCCTGACTTTC
-	-	TRBV30	TRBJ2-7	CAWNTGWGGNEQYF	TGTGCCTGGAATACAGGGTGGGGCGGGAACGAGCAGTACTTC
-	few	TRBV7-2	TRBJ1-5	CASSAERGGSNQPQHF	TGTGCCAGCAGCGCCGAACGGGGGGGGAGCAATCAGCCCCAGCATTTT
-	-	TRBV4-1	TRBJ1-6	CASSPVGRGSSYNSPLHF	TGCGCCAGCAGCCCCGTTGGAAGGGGAAGCTCCTATAATTCACCCCTCCACTTT
-	-	TRBV6-1	TRBJ1-1	CASSKDGGHTEAFF	TGTGCCAGCAGTAAAGACGGTGGGCACACTGAAGCTTTCTTT